A single T cell receptor (beta chain) is shown here with its context. Its matching antigen is unknown. The data stem from a study of shared clonotypes between healthy human individuals. Study-wide results and limits: Compared with memory subsets, naive subsets generally had larger estimated richness.

V was pared by 5 bases and J by 7 bases, with 15 bases of the junction left unmatched. CDR3 length: 16 amino acids. Per the germline V gene, CDR1 is MNHNY and CDR2 is SVGAGI (reference sequence). Repertoires were generated with immunoSEQ multiplex PCR, while TCRdb's copy carries only in-frame clones and drops some. The table includes some 120,000 clones, 68% detected once. The sequenced material came from memory CD8+ T cells sorted from blood. The subset denotes: CD45RO+ cells pooled with CCR7-negative TemRA cells. The chain links TRBV6-6 to TRBJ2-5; 8 bases are a match to TRBD1. This TCR came from a woman in her 30s in good health. Here the CDR3 reads CASSPQGTGLGWTQYF. The CDR3 region has the DNA TGTGCCAGCAGTCCCCAAGGGACAGGCCTTGGATGGACCCAGTACTTC.